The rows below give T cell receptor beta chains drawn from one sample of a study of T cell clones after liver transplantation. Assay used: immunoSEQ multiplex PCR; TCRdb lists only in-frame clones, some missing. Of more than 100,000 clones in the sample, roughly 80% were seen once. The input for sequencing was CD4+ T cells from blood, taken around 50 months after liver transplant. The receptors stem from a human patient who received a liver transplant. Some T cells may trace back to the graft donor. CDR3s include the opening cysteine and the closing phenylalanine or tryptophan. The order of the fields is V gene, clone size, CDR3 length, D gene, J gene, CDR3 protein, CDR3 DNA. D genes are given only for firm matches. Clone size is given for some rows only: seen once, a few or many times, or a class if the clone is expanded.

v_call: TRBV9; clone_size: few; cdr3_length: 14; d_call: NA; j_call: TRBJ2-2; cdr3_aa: CASTATDFTGELFF; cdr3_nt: TGTGCCAGCACCGCGACAGACTTCACCGGGGAGCTGTTTTTT
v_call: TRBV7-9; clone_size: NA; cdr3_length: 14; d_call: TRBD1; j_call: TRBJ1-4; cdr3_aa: CASSEDRFREKLFF; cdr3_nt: TGTGCCAGCAGCGAGGACAGGTTCAGAGAAAAACTGTTTTTT
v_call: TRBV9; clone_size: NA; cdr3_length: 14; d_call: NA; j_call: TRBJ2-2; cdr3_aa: CASSVRGDTGELFF; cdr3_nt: TGTGCCAGCAGCGTTAGGGGTGACACCGGGGAGCTGTTTTTT
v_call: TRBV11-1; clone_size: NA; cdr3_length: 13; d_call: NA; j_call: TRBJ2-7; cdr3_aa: CASRGPTIYEQYF; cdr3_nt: TGTGCCAGCAGAGGGCCGACTATCTACGAGCAGTACTTC
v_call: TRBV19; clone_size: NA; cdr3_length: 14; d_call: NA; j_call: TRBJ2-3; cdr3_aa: CASSNYPGTDTQYF; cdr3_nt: TGTGCCAGTAGCAACTACCCTGGCACAGATACGCAGTATTTT
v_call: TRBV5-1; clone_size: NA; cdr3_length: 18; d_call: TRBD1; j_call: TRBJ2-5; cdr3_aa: CASSLGLGTGPSQETQYF; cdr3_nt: TGCGCCAGCAGCTTGGGATTGGGGACAGGGCCATCTCAAGAGACCCAGTACTTC
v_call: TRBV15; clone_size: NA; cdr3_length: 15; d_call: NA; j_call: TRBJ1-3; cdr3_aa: CATSRGGNSGNTIYF; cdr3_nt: TGTGCCACCAGCCGGGGCGGCAACTCTGGAAACACCATATATTTT
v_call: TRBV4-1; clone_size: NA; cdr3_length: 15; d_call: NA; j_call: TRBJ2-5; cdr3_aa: CASSQDDSDEETQYF; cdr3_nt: TGCGCCAGCAGCCAAGATGATTCAGACGAAGAGACCCAGTACTTC
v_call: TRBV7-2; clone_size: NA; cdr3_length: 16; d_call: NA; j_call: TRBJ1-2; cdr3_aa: CASSSQPPGANYGYTF; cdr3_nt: TGTGCCAGCAGCTCCCAGCCCCCCGGGGCCAACTATGGCTACACCTTC
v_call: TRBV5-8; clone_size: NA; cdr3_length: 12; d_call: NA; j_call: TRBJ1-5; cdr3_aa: CASSPRGKPQHF; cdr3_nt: TGTGCCAGCAGCCCCAGAGGGAAGCCCCAGCATTTT
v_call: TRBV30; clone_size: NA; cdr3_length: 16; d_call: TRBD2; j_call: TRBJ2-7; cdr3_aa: CAWSQGLVVGGYEQYF; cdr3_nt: TGTGCCTGGAGTCAAGGACTAGTTGTCGGAGGGTACGAGCAGTACTTC
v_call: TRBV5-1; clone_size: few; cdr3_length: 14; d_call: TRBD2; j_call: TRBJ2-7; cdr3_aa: CASSLRREYDEQYF; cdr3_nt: TGCGCCAGCAGCTTAAGGCGGGAGTATGACGAGCAGTACTTC
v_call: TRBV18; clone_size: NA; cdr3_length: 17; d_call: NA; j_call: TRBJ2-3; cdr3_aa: CASSPPLLRETTDTQYF; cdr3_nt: TGTGCCAGCTCACCACCTTTGTTAAGGGAAACCACAGATACGCAGTATTTT
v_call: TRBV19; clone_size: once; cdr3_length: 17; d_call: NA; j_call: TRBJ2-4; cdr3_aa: CASSINTVPKAKNIQYF; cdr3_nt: TGTGCCAGTAGTATTAATACAGTGCCAAAAGCCAAAAACATTCAGTACTTC
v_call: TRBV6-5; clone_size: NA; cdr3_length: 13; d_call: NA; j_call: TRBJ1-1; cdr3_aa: CASSPPSDTEAFF; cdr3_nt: TGTGCCAGCAGTCCTCCATCCGACACTGAAGCTTTCTTT
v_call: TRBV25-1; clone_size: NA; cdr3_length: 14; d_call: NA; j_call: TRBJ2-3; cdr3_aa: CASTGEKFVDTQYF; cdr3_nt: TGTGCCAGCACGGGGGAGAAATTCGTAGATACGCAGTATTTT
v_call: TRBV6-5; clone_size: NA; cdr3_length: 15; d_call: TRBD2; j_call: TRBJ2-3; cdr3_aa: CASNQLAGAGDTQYF; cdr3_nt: TGTGCCAGCAATCAACTAGCGGGGGCTGGAGATACGCAGTATTTT
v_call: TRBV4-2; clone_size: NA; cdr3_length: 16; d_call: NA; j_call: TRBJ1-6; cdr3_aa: CASSQDTHVRNSPLHF; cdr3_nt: TGTGCCAGCAGCCAAGATACGCACGTTAGAAATTCACCCCTCCACTTT
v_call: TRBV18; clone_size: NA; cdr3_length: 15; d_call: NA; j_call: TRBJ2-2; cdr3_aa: CASSPLDGGSGELFF; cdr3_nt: TGTGCCAGCTCACCACTGGACGGGGGCTCCGGGGAGCTGTTTTTT
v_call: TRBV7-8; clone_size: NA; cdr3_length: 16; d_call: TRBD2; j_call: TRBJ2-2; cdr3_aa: CASSQGPGGRTGELFF; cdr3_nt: TGTGCCAGCAGCCAGGGCCCGGGAGGGAGAACCGGGGAGCTGTTTTTT
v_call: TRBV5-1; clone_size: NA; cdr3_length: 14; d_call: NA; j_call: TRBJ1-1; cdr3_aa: CASSFMEGLEEAFF; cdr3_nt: TGCGCCAGCAGCTTTATGGAGGGGCTCGAAGAAGCTTTCTTT
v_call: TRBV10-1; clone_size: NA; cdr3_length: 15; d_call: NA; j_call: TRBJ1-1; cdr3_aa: CASSSGRERPSEAFF; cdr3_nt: TGCGCCAGCAGCTCGGGCCGGGAGCGTCCGTCTGAAGCTTTCTTT
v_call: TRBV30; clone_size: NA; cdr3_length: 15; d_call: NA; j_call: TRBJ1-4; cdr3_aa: CAWSGSSGRDEKLFF; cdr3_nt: TGTGCCTGGAGTGGGAGTTCGGGGCGGGACGAAAAACTGTTTTTT
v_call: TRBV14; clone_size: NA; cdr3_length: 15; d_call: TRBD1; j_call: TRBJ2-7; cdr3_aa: CASSRPGQGIYEQYF; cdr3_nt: TGTGCCAGCAGCCGTCCAGGACAGGGTATCTACGAGCAGTACTTC
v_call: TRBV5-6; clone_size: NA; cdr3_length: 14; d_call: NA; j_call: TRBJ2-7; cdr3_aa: CASSLRRQSYEQYF; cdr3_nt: TGTGCCAGCAGCTTGCGGCGCCAGTCCTACGAGCAGTACTTC
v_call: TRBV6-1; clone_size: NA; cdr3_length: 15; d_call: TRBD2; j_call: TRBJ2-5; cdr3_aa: CASSESGRRGETQYF; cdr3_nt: TGTGCCAGCAGTGAGAGCGGGAGGCGGGGAGAGACCCAGTACTTC
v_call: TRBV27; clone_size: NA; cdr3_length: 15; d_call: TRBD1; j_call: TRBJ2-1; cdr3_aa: CASSSPGTGVDEQFF; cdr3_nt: TGTGCCAGCAGTTCCCCCGGGACAGGGGTAGATGAGCAGTTCTTC
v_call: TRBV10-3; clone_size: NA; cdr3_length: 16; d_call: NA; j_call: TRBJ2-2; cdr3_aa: CAISDGWQGNTGELFF; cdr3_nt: TGTGCCATCAGTGACGGTTGGCAGGGGAACACCGGGGAGCTGTTTTTT
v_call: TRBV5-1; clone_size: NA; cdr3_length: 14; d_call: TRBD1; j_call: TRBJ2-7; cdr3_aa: CASSSRQGAYEQYF; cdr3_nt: TGCGCCAGCAGCTCTCGACAGGGGGCCTACGAGCAGTACTTC
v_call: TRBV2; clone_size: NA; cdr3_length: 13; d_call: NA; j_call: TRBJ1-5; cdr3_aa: CASKAGQYQPQHF; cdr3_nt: TGTGCCAGCAAAGCGGGACAATATCAGCCCCAGCATTTT
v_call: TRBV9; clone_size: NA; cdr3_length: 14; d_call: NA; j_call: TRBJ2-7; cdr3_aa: CASSVGEGVYEQYF; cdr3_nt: TGTGCCAGCAGCGTCGGGGAGGGGGTTTACGAGCAGTACTTC
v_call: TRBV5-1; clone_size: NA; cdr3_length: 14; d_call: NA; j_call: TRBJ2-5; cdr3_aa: CASAPGGVQETQYF; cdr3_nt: TGCGCCAGCGCCCCTGGCGGGGTTCAAGAGACCCAGTACTTC
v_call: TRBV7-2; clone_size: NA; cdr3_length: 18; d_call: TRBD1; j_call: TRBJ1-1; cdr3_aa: CASSPLVQGAKVGTEAFF; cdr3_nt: TGTGCCAGCAGCCCCCTGGTACAGGGGGCAAAAGTGGGCACTGAAGCTTTCTTT
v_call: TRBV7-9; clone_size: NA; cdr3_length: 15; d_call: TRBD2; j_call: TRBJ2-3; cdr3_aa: CASSSTSGPTDTQYF; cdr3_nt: TGTGCCAGCAGCTCGACTAGCGGGCCCACAGATACGCAGTATTTT
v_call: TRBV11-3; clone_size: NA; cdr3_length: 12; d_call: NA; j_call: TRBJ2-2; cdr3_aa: CASGSLTGELFF; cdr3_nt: TGTGCCAGCGGGTCTCTTACCGGGGAGCTGTTTTTT
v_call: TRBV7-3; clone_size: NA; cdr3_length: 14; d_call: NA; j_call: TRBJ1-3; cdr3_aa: CASSETASGNTIYF; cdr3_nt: TGTGCCAGCAGCGAGACGGCCTCTGGAAACACCATATATTTT
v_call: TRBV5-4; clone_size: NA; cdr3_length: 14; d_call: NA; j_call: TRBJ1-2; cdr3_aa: CASSSPVRTAGYTF; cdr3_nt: TGTGCCAGCAGCTCCCCCGTGAGAACCGCCGGCTACACCTTC
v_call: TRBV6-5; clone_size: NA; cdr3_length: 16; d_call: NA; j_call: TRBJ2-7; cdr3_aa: CASSSYEGGSSYEQYF; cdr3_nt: TGTGCCAGCAGTTCGTACGAAGGGGGGAGCTCCTACGAGCAGTACTTC
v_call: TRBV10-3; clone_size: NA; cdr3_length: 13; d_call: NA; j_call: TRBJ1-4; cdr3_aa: CATRNDFNEKLFF; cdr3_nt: TGTGCCACTAGGAACGACTTTAATGAAAAACTGTTTTTT
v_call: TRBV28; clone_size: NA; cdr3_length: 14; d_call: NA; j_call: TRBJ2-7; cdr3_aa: CASTTHTGGGKQYF; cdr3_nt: TGTGCCAGCACAACCCATACCGGGGGCGGGAAGCAGTACTTC
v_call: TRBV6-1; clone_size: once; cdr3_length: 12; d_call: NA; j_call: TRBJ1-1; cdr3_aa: CASTIVGTRAFF; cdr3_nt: TGTGCCAGCACCATAGTGGGGACAAGAGCTTTCTTT
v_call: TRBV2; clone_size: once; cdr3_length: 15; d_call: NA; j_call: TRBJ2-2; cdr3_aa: CASSQEAANTGELFF; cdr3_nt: TGTGCCAGCAGTCAAGAGGCCGCGAACACCGGGGAGCTGTTTTTT